This T cell receptor beta chain was recorded in a study of blood T cell repertoires in COVID-19. This CDR3 has 17 amino acids. The germline V gene encodes CDR1 SGDLS and CDR2 YYNGEE. With 2 bases clipped from V and 7 bases from J, the junction kept 12 bases outside the gene matches. This clone was observed a few times. Measured with immunoSEQ multiplex PCR; TCRdb has only the in-frame clones, and not every one. The table has fewer than 500,000 clones, approximately 86% seen once; the top ten hold 0.7%. Participant ages covered about 18 to 95 years across 24 US areas. Categorization into cohorts depended on clinical history that participants reported. Two negative PCRs, clearance, or symptom resolution characterized the recovered Cohort 3 donors.

The V call is TRBV9, the J call TRBJ1-2, with 12 bases aligning to TRBD1. Sequencing was carried out using PBMCs or T cells enriched from blood (not recorded which). The TCR originated in a woman younger than 35 who had recovered from COVID-19. CDR3 protein: CASSVDAGQGASSGYTF. In nucleotides, the CDR3 is TGTGCCAGCAGCGTCGATGCGGGACAGGGGGCCAGCAGTGGCTACACCTTC.